The TCR beta chain under discussion was sequenced for a study of blood T cell repertoires in COVID-19. The germline CDR1 and CDR2 sequences are SGHTA and FQGNSA. V was clipped by 4 bases and J by 6 bases, with 15 bases between them. This CDR3 has 14 residues. Clones were read by immunoSEQ multiplex PCR, and TCRdb kept only the in-frame ones, dropping some. The sample comprises 200,000 to 250,000 clones, 83% of which are singletons, and approximately 5% rests with the top ten. This clonotype was obtained from a woman between 45 and 65 years old who had been exposed to COVID-19. The rearrangement links TRBV7-2 to TRBJ1-1; no clear D gene. The sequencing input was PBMCs or T cells enriched from blood (not recorded which). CDR3 loop: CASSSLGASAEAFF. DNA of the CDR3: TGTGCCAGCAGCTCGCTGGGAGCGAGCGCTGAAGCTTTCTTT.